This TCR beta chain was recorded in a study of T cell repertoires in cytomegalovirus infection. At the level of the study: Both recently identified HLA-C-restricted and well-studied HLA-B-restricted CMV epitopes were used in the study.

As regards this clonotype: Its antigen is not identified.

V trimming: 0 bases; J trimming: 9 bases; junction bases outside the gene matches: 9. This CDR3 region has 16 residues. From germline, CDR1 is SEHNR and CDR2 FQNEAQ (reference sequence). TCRdb used MiXCR to reprocess the reads, holding one entry per CDR3 protein. Altogether roughly 920,000 distinct CDR3 sequences are present, under 40% being singletons, with the ten largest covering around 15%. The chain couples TRBV7-9 to TRBJ2-1; 9 nucleotides line up with TRBD2. Sample: cultured CD8+ T cells from PBMCs, taken from culture after CMV antigen stimulation. The clonotype comes from a human donor in good health (CMV status not recorded). Some clones in this sample may be carry-over from other donors' samples. The CDR3 nucleotides are TGTGCCAGCAGCTTAGCGGACGGGCGGGAGGGGCTTGAGCAGTTCTTC. Translation gives CASSLADGREGLEQFF. The entire variable domain, with the rest obtained from reference TRBV7-9 and TRBJ2-1, is as follows: DTGVSQNPRHKITKRGQNVTFRCDPISEHNRLYWYRQTLGQGPEFLTYFQNEAQLEKSRLLSDRFSAERPKGSFSTLEIQRTEQGDSAMYLCASSLADGREGLEQFFGPGTRLTVL.